Listed below are T cell receptor beta chains from one sample, sequenced in a study of T-cell memory formation after mild COVID-19. Via MiXCR, TCRdb re-called the 5' RACE reads, giving one row per CDR3 protein. The sample has about 560,000 distinct CDR3 sequences; about a fifth are singletons. The sample comprised PBMCs or a T cell subset sorted from them (not recorded which). Receptor source: an adult woman who had mild COVID-19 (a few samples of this study predate the infection). Cell type and time point are not known. CDR3s include the opening cysteine and the closing phenylalanine or tryptophan. Each record gives: J gene, D gene, clone size, V gene, CDR3 DNA, CDR3 protein. D genes are given only for firm matches. Where a row states a size, it is once, few, many or the class of an expanded clone; other rows omit it.

TRBJ1-1 . few TRBV9 TGTGCCAGCAGCTCGGGGGACGGGAGCACTGAAGCTTTCTTT CASSSGDGSTEAFF
TRBJ2-7 . . TRBV7-9 TGTGCCAGCAGCTTAGATGTGGGGCAGGGTAGCTACGAGCAGTACTTC CASSLDVGQGSYEQYF
TRBJ2-7 TRBD2 . TRBV12-3/TRBV12-4 TGTGCCAGCAGTAAAACTAGCGGATCAAGCTCCTACGAGCAGTACTTC CASSKTSGSSSYEQYF
TRBJ2-7 . many TRBV7-2 TGTGCCAGCAGTCCCGCCGGACCCTCCTACGAGCAGTACTTC CASSPAGPSYEQYF
TRBJ1-1 . . TRBV15 TGTGCCACCAGCAGAGGACGGGGAGGCAAGGCTGAAGCTTTCTTT CATSRGRGGKAEAFF
TRBJ1-5 TRBD1 . TRBV19 TGTGCCAGTAGTTTCTCCAGGGGACAGCGCAATCAGCCCCAGCATTTT CASSFSRGQRNQPQHF
TRBJ2-2 TRBD1 . TRBV27 TGTGCCAGCAGCCGAGGGACAGGGAACACCGGGGAGCTGTTTTTT CASSRGTGNTGELFF
TRBJ2-7 . . TRBV21-1 TGTGCCAGCAGCAAAGTGGAGTCCCACGAGCAGTACTTC CASSKVESHEQYF
TRBJ2-1 . . TRBV4-3 TGCGCCAACTACGCAAGTGCCCCGCGCAATGAGCAGTTCTTC CANYASAPRNEQFF
TRBJ2-1 TRBD1 . TRBV7-9 TGTGCCAGCAGCTTAGGGGACAGGAAGCTTAATGAGCAGTTCTTC CASSLGDRKLNEQFF
TRBJ2-7 TRBD1 few TRBV11-2 TGTGCCAGCAGCCGCGACAGGGAAGGTACCTACGAGCAGTACTTC CASSRDREGTYEQYF
TRBJ1-5 TRBD1 . TRBV12-5 TGTGCTAGTAAAAAGGGACAGGGAGCCAGTGGCAATCAGCCCCAGCATTTT CASKKGQGASGNQPQHF
TRBJ2-1 TRBD2 few TRBV27 TGTGCCAGCAGTTGGGGGGGACTAGGAGGCAATGAGCAGTTCTTC CASSWGGLGGNEQFF
TRBJ2-2 . few TRBV7-2 TGTGCCACCGCCCTAATCGCGAACACCGGGGAGCTGTTTTTT CATALIANTGELFF
TRBJ2-3 . . TRBV4-1 TGCGCCAGCAGCCAAGGGGCTTCAAGCGGAGATACGCAGTATTTT CASSQGASSGDTQYF
TRBJ2-3 . . TRBV7-9 TGTGCCAGCAGCTTAGCGATAGATACGCAGTATTTT CASSLAIDTQYF
TRBJ2-7 TRBD1 . TRBV4-1 TGCGCCAGCAGCCCCCTGAAACTCGCGGGACAGGGAAACTACGAGCAGTACTTC CASSPLKLAGQGNYEQYF
TRBJ2-2 . few TRBV5-1 TGCGCCAGCACCCCGGGCTCCTGGGCAGACGGGGAGCTGTTTTTT CASTPGSWADGELFF
TRBJ2-1 TRBD1 many TRBV7-9 TGTGCCAGCAGCTTTCGGGACAGAGCCTACAATGAGCAGTTCTTC CASSFRDRAYNEQFF
TRBJ2-3 TRBD2 . TRBV25-1 TGTGCCAGCAGTGAAAGCCTAGCGGGGGCGACAGATACGCAGTATTTT CASSESLAGATDTQYF
TRBJ1-2 TRBD1 . TRBV5-1 TGCGCCAGCAGCTTGTCCACAGGGGACCCTTATGGCTACACCTTC CASSLSTGDPYGYTF
TRBJ2-7 . . TRBV18 TGTGCCAGCTCACCTCGTAGGGCGGGGGAGCAGTACTTC CASSPRRAGEQYF
TRBJ1-6 . few TRBV12-3/TRBV12-4 TGTGCCAGCAGCCCCAGCACGGGGAGTTCCTATAATTCACCCCTCCACTTT CASSPSTGSSYNSPLHF
TRBJ2-3 TRBD1 few TRBV29-1 TGCAGCGTTGGCCAGGGGGCATCTGATACGCAGTATTTT CSVGQGASDTQYF
TRBJ2-3 TRBD1 few TRBV25-1 TGTGCCAGCAGTGAATCCCTAGGACAGGGGGCAGATACGCAGTATTTT CASSESLGQGADTQYF